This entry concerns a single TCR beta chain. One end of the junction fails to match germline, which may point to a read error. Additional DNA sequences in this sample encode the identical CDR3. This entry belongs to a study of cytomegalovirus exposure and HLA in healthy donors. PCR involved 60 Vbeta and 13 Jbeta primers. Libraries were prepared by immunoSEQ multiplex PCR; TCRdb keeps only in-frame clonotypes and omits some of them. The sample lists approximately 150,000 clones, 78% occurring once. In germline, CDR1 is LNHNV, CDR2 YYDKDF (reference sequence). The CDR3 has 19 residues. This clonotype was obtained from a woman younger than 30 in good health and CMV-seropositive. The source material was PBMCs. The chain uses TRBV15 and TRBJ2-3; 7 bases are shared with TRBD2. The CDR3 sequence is CATSRSRGASGASTDTQYF. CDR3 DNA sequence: TGCGCCACCAGCAGAAGTCGTGGGGCGAGCGGGGCTAGCACAGATACGCAGTATTTT.